These T cell receptor beta chains were read from a single sample in a study of blood T cell repertoires in COVID-19. Repertoires were generated with immunoSEQ multiplex PCR, while TCRdb's copy carries only in-frame clones and drops some. This table holds under 150,000 clones, 85% to 90% found once. Sequencing was done on a sample of peripheral blood. The origin of the receptors is a man in his forties or fifties with active or convalescent COVID-19. The CDR3 runs from the conserved cysteine through the conserved F or W. A D gene is named only where the DNA matches it firmly. Not every row has a clone size; where given, it reads once, few, many or a size class.

clone_size d_call j_call v_call cdr3_aa cdr3_nt
NA NA TRBJ2-5 TRBV18 CASSPSETQYF TGTGCCAGCTCACCTTCGGAGACCCAGTACTTC
NA TRBD1 TRBJ2-1 TRBV6-5 CASSYGTGANNEQFF TGTGCCAGCAGTTACGGGACAGGGGCAAACAATGAGCAGTTCTTC
NA NA TRBJ2-6 TRBV2 CASSERESGANVLTF TGTGCCAGCAGTGAAAGGGAGTCTGGGGCCAACGTCCTGACTTTC
NA NA TRBJ2-2 TRBV9 CASSVAGGGHTGELFF TGTGCCAGCAGCGTAGCTGGGGGCGGCCACACCGGGGAGCTGTTTTTT
NA TRBD1 TRBJ1-4 TRBV6-5 CASQGERTSEKLFF TGTGCCAGCCAGGGGGAGCGGACTTCTGAAAAACTGTTTTTT
NA TRBD2 TRBJ2-2 TRBV5-1 CASRHFEGLAGGFGTGELFF TGCGCCAGCAGGCACTTCGAAGGACTAGCGGGAGGATTTGGCACCGGGGAGCTGTTTTTT
NA TRBD2 TRBJ2-5 TRBV11-2 CASSLGRGASGQETQYF TGTGCCAGCAGCTTAGGGAGGGGAGCTAGCGGCCAAGAGACCCAGTACTTC
NA NA TRBJ1-3 TRBV5-6 CASSPRGSGNTIYF TGTGCCAGCAGCCCCCGGGGGTCTGGAAACACCATATATTTT
once NA TRBJ1-5 TRBV5-1 CASSPPVTSSFLYSNQPQHF TGCGCCAGCAGCCCCCCGGTTACCTCTTCCTTTTTGTATAGCAATCAGCCCCAGCATTTT
NA NA TRBJ1-1 TRBV2 CASSEQVPARNTEAFF TGTGCCAGCAGTGAACAGGTCCCAGCAAGGAACACTGAAGCTTTCTTT
few TRBD1 TRBJ1-2 TRBV28 CASSVRQGPGYTF TGTGCCAGCAGTGTCAGACAGGGGCCTGGCTACACCTTC
once NA TRBJ1-2 TRBV4-1 CASSQDVAGRGYTF TGCGCCAGCAGCCAAGATGTGGCAGGGAGGGGCTACACCTTC
NA TRBD1 TRBJ2-1 TRBV25-1 CASSEFYGTGLDNEQFF TGTGCCAGCAGTGAATTTTATGGGACAGGGCTCGACAATGAGCAGTTCTTC
NA TRBD2 TRBJ2-1 TRBV4-2 CASSLLAGALSYNEQFF TGTGCCAGCAGCCTGCTTGCGGGAGCCCTCTCCTACAATGAGCAGTTCTTC
NA TRBD1 TRBJ2-7 TRBV24-1 CATSDSGQGSDEQYF TGTGCCACCAGTGATTCGGGACAGGGGTCCGACGAGCAGTACTTC
NA TRBD2 TRBJ2-5 TRBV6-6 CASSHWTSGRLSIQETQYF TGTGCCAGCAGTCATTGGACTAGCGGGAGACTAAGCATCCAAGAGACCCAGTACTTC
once NA TRBJ2-7 TRBV27 CASSLGGAVEQYF TGTGCCAGCAGTTTAGGTGGGGCGGTCGAGCAGTACTTC
NA NA TRBJ1-5 TRBV7-2 CASSLDRQPQHF TGTGCCAGCAGCTTAGATCGACAACCCCAGCATTTT
NA TRBD2 TRBJ2-1 TRBV14 CASSQVRVAGYNEQFF TGTGCCAGCAGCCAAGTCCGGGTAGCGGGTTACAATGAGCAGTTCTTC
NA TRBD2 TRBJ2-5 TRBV27 CASSPRLAGLETQYF TGTGCCAGCAGTCCTCGACTAGCGGGATTGGAGACCCAGTACTTC